The following is a T cell receptor (beta chain) sequence with its context. The entry originates in a study of blood T cell repertoires in COVID-19. Study at large: Acute and convalescent COVID-19 samples came from the United States, Italy and Spain. From T cells, B-cell-depleted T cells, or PBMCs came the material, which was cDNA or gDNA.

The CDR3 extends over 14 amino acids. Trimming pared 2 bases from V and 0 bases from J, leaving 8 bases between. Germline CDR1 and CDR2: SGDLS and YYNGEE. Authors' analysis steps: Reference gene primers were amplified, and this amplification served to estimate nucleated cell counts. Assay used: immunoSEQ multiplex PCR; TCRdb lists only in-frame clones, some missing. V and J calls and clone size follow that table, whereas D and trimming were derived from the DNA. The sample carries roughly 95,000 clones, around 81% recorded once. Sequenced material: peripheral blood. The rearrangement links TRBV9 to TRBJ2-5; unclear D gene. This TCR was recovered from a man between 60 and 70 years old with acute or convalescent COVID-19. CDR3 loop: CASSVPRNQETQYF. Here the CDR3 DNA reads TGTGCCAGCAGCGTCCCTAGGAACCAAGAGACCCAGTACTTC.